Following are 3 T cell receptor beta chains from one sample sequenced in a study of identical twins' blood T cells. TCRdb analysed the 5' RACE reads with MiXCR anew, one entry per CDR3 protein. The sample has 300,000 to 400,000 distinct CDR3 sequences; 28% are singletons. The sequencing input was PBMCs. These TCRs come from a woman aged 18 to 55 in good health.

This clonotype was detected only a few times. The V call is TRBV27, the J call TRBJ1-2, with D perhaps matching TRBD1 (6 bases). Deletions cut 0 bases from V and 3 bases from J, with 8 bases between. The CDR3 consists of 14 residues. Germline V gives CDR1 MNHEY, CDR2 SMNVEV (reference sequence). CDR3 protein: CASSLSTGHYGYTF. In DNA, the CDR3 is TGTGCCAGCAGTTTATCGACAGGCCACTATGGCTACACCTTC.

This clonotype was recorded only once. The chain uses TRBV20-1 and TRBJ1-5; 9 bases are shared with TRBD1. Per germline, CDR1 DFQATT and CDR2 SNEGSKA (reference sequence). The CDR3 has 16 amino acids. Trimming at V came to 2 bases and at J to 5 bases, leaving 10 bases not matched to a gene. The CDR3 DNA sequence: TGCAGTGCTAGACCGCCCGGGACAGGGCCATATCAGCCCCAGCATTTT. It specifies CSARPPGTGPYQPQHF.

This clonotype was observed a handful of times. The chain couples TRBV7-9 to TRBJ2-3, with a tentative D call TRBD1 (6 bases). The germline V and J ends were trimmed by 3 bases and 3 bases, with 13 bases remaining between them. Germline V gene data show CDR1 as SEHNR and CDR2 as FQNEAQ (reference sequence). This CDR3 has 15 amino acids. In DNA, the CDR3 is TGTGCCAGCAGCTTGAATACAGGGCCTACAGATACGCAGTATTTT. The encoded protein is CASSLNTGPTDTQYF.